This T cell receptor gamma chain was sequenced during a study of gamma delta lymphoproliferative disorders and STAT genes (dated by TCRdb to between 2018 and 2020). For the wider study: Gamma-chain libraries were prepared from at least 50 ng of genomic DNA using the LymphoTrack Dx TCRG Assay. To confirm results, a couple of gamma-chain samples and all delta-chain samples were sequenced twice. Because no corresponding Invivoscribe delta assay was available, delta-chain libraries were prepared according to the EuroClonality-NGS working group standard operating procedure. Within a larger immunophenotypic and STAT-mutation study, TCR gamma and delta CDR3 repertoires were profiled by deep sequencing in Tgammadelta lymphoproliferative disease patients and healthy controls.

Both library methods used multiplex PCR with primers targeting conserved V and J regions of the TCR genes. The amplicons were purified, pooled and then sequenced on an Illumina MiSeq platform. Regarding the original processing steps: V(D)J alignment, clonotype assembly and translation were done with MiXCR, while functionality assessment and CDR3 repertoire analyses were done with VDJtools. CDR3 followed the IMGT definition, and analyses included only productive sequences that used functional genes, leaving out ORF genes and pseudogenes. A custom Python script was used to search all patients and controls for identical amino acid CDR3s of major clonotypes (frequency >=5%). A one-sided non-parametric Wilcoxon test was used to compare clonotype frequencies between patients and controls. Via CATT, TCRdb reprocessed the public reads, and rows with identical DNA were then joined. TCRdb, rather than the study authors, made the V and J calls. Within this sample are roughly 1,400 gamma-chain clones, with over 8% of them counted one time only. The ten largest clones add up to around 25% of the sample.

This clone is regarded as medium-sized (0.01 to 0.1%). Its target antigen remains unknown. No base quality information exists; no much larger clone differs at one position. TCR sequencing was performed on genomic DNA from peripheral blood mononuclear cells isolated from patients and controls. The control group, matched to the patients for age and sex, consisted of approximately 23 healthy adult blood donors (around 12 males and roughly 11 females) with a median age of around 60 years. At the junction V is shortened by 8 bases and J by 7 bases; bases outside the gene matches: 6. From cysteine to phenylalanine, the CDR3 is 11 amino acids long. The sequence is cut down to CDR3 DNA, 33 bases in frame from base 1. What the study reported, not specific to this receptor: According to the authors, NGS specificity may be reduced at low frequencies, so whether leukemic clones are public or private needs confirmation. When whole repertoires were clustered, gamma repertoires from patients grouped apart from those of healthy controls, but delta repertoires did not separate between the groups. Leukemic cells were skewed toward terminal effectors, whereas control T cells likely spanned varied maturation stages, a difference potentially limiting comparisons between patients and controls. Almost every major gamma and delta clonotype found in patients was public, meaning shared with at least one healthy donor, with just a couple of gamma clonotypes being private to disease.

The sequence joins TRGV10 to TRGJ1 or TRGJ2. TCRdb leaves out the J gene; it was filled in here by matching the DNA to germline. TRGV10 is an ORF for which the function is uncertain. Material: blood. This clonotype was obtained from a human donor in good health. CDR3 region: CAAWDRYKKLF. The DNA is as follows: TGTGCTGCGTGGGATAGGTATAAGAAACTCTTT.